This TCR beta chain came from a study of cytomegalovirus exposure and HLA in healthy donors. Looked up from germline, CDR1 is MNHEY and CDR2 is SVGAGI. The CDR3 consists of 15 residues. Researchers ran the PCR with 60 Vbeta and 13 Jbeta primers. Profiling relied on immunoSEQ multiplex PCR, and the TCRdb table lists in-frame clones only, not all of them. The table lists about 70,000 clones. Findings of the study overall: The CMV antigen specificity of a few CMV-associated chains was confirmed through in vitro analysis.

A note on this clone: Its antigen is undetermined.

Sequencing used PBMCs. V gene TRBV6-5 combines with J gene TRBJ2-2; TRBD2 agrees at 12 bases. This TCR derives from a female donor in good health and CMV-seropositive. CDR3 sequence reads: CAAKGLAGNTGELFF. The CDR3 nucleotides are TGTGCTGCGAAGGGACTAGCGGGGAACACCGGGGAGCTGTTTTTT.